This TCR beta chain originates from a study of human T cells and chemical hapten exposure (dated by TCRdb to 2020 to 2023). For the study in its entirety: For sensitization, 2% DPC in acetone was applied to an approximately 2 cm by approximately 2 cm area of upper inner arm skin. This study followed changes in the peripheral blood TCR repertoire in vivo during primary and secondary sensitization of alopecia patients to the hapten diphenylcyclopropenone (DPC). The patient cohort, mostly female, included alopecia areata with under or over 50% scalp involvement, alopecia totalis and alopecia universalis. Throughout the roughly 24-week study period, patients were also given weekly therapeutic DPC doses on the scalp. Blood for TCR sequencing was provided by twenty-nine alopecia patients at one to four time points (pre-sensitization, 2, 6 and 24 weeks). Patch testing was performed on the upper back with Finn chambers containing 0.01% DPC, and the patch tests were scored after 6 days according to International Contact Dermatitis Research Group standards. Blood was sampled from patients pre-sensitization (week 0) and at 2, 6 and about 24 weeks after DPC sensitization. The libraries were sequenced as a pool, and the TCR yield per sample differed mostly because of small variations in library volumes within the pool. Points the paper makes about the study in general: Because all patients had alopecia, a presumed autoimmune disease, the immune response of the patients might differ from that of healthy individuals. Expanded TCRs formed significantly more large CDR3 similarity clusters than pre-sensitization or healthy control sets, consistent with antigen-driven responses. After repeated subsampling, changes were observed in the strength of the expansion versus patch-test correlation and in the threshold at which the correlation became significant. The number of TCRs above 1 in 1000 frequency did not change with DPC sensitization; there was no evidence of global repertoire structure alterations. Patch test score correlated positively with the number of PT1 expanded TCRs, reaching significance at thresholds 8, 16 and 32 but not at 4.

This clonotype was seen more than once but under ten times. Its antigen remains unidentified. Within one base of it there is no much larger clone, and no base qualities were kept. The library was prepared using RACE. Instrument used: NextSeq 500. During library preparation, unique molecular identifiers were attached to individual cDNA molecules so that TCRs could be counted in a quantitative, reproducible way. Each blood RNA sample was used to sequence both TCR alpha and TCR beta chains. Under the source paper's analysis protocol: The median number of TCRs per sample was over 85,000, ranging from about 23,224 to 700,000. V, J and CDR3 annotation of the TCR reads was carried out using the Decombinator software suite. For PS versus PT1 abundance plots, all samples were subsampled to the same number of TCRs (28,000). TCRs were defined as expanded if absent before sensitization and observed at least eight times at the 2-week time point. TCRdb itself trimmed the public reads at Q25 with fastp, ran MiXCR and retained productive beta chains. Rows are unified per CDR3 protein, each entry keeping the most common DNA and genes. In this record, the V and J calls reflect TCRdb's handling and not the investigators' own analysis. This sample gives around 380,000 distinct CDR3 sequences in total; roughly 4.8% of them show up just once. The top ten hold 2% to 2.5% of the sample.

Read against the paper, the sample's time point label means: patch test 1, 2 weeks after DPC sensitization. Read against the paper, the sample's treatment or condition label means: therapeutic diphenylcyclopropenone sensitization with weekly scalp DPC. At every patch-test visit, the blood draw took place before the patch test was put on. Patients were eligible if aged 18 to 70, diagnosed with alopecia and judged suitable for DPC therapy, and pregnant patients were excluded. Total RNA was extracted from unfractionated whole blood that had been collected in Tempus Blood RNA tubes. From the cysteine through the phenylalanine, the CDR3 covers 19 amino acids. Only the CDR3 region is kept as DNA, spanning 57 bases read in frame from base 1. V is trimmed back by 0 bases and J by 4 bases, and the junction contains 16 bases that no gene match accounts for. According to the germline V gene, CDR1 reads LGHNA and CDR2 reads YNFKEQ.

The material was whole blood, obtained in connection with sensitization to the hapten diphenylcyclopropenone (DPC). The receptor was derived from a woman aged 45 to 65 with alopecia areata. Some clones in this sample may be carry-over from other donors' samples. The chain is encoded by TRBV4-2 joined to TRBJ2-7, and TRBD2 matches 9 of the central bases. CDR3 region: CASSQESSGITIGAYEQYF. The nucleotide sequence is given as TGTGCCAGCAGCCAAGAGTCTAGCGGGATAACTATAGGAGCTTACGAGCAGTACTTC.